This entry features one TCR beta chain sequence. Its antigen is unknown. The sample holds no much larger clone one base away, and base qualities are not on file. These data originate in a study of T cell responses to AZD1222 COVID-19 vaccine (TCRdb year 2021). Regarding the research as a whole: TCR sequencing was performed for approximately 240 trial participants, of whom around 210 were given two doses of AZD1222 and approximately 26 were given two doses of MenACWY control vaccine. Trial participants were enrolled by age into 18-55, 56-69 and 70-plus year subgroups, with 148, 28 and 57 TCR-sequenced participants respectively. Paper-wide results and their limitations: After two AZD1222 doses, spike-specific TCR breadth and depth were significantly higher than at day 0 and than in MenACWY recipients. Participants were mostly white British, with more females than males. The authors suggested clonal diversity may have been underestimated. Reportedly, close to half of the unique spike-specific TCRs recognized epitopes lying outside the regions that are mutated in the B.1.351 and B.1.1.7 variants. In the small 56-69-year group, the increase in depth fell short of significance, most likely because of low power. CD4 TCRs associated with the vaccine covered the entire spike protein, and the dominant responses were in regions 160-218 and 743-854. Because no day 14 peak-response samples were available, the repertoires could be characterized only after the peak T cell response. Only five or six AZD1222 recipients were SARS-CoV-2 seropositive at baseline, limiting conclusions about previously exposed vaccinees.

The CDR3 regions of human TCRbeta chains were analyzed by immunosequencing. Processing in the source paper ran as follows. TCRs in the repertoires were compared against a reference library of SARS-CoV-2-specific TCRs that had been generated with the MIRA antigen-specificity platform. Breadth meant the fraction of unique TCRs that were SARS-CoV-2-associated, whereas depth meant the fraction of total T cells that were SARS-CoV-2-associated. Using the MIRA data, every spike-specific TCR was mapped to the spike region that the TCR reacted to and assigned to either a CD4 or a CD8 class. Log10-transformed breadth and depth values were compared by one-way ANOVA with Sidak's multiple comparisons tests. TCRdb took over this immuneACCESS table, retaining in-frame rearrangements with V and J assigned. Such tables are incomplete; in checked studies, under half of the missing clones stem from an unresolved V gene, and the remainder is unexplained. That table supplies the V and J calls and clone size; D and trimming were determined from the DNA. The sample contains hundreds of thousands of clones, almost 95% of them found a single time. The ten most abundant clones make up less than 0.65% of the sample.

The sample's time point, from its label and the paper: about 28 days (+/-7) after the second vaccine dose. AZD1222 recipients whose second dose came at about 4 weeks and those whose second dose came at about 12 weeks were combined into one group, since spike-specific TCR depth and breadth did not differ between the two schedules. Samples from vaccinated people were obtained from the UK trials COV001 and COV002, which included a single-blind randomized controlled phase 2/3 trial of AZD1222 (ChAdOx1 nCoV-19) in healthy adults. Trial participant PBMC samples were collected at day 0 and day 28 after the second dose for TCRbeta chain sequencing. The receptor's source is an adult who received the AZD1222 COVID-19 vaccine. This sample comprised peripheral blood, obtained 28 days after the second AZD1222 dose.

At the DNA level, the sequence is TGTGCCAGCAGTTTACGAACGAACACTGAAGCTTTCTTT. The resulting protein is CASSLRTNTEAFF. This chain is built from TRBV28 and TRBJ1-1; the D gene remains uncertain. Including cysteine and phenylalanine, the CDR3 has 13 amino acids. Here the CDR3 DNA is all that survives: 39 bases in frame from base 1. V lost 2 bases and J lost 1 base; the stretch between them is 5 bases long. As encoded in the germline V gene, CDR1 is MDHEN while CDR2 is SYDVKM.